The clone carrying this T cell receptor (beta chain) was detected only a few times. Its antigen is unknown. This entry is derived from a study of a mutant IDH1 vaccine in newly diagnosed glioma. Study-wide background: The study held visit V12 at week 35 and visit V13 at week 47. Study results and limitations: Pseudoprogression seemed unlinked to shifts in top peripheral T cell clonotypes.

Assay used: immunoSEQ multiplex PCR; TCRdb lists only in-frame clones, some missing. The sample consists of some 46,000 clones, 85% to 95% of them appearing once. V gave up 0 bases and J gave up 3 bases, with 9 bases separating them. Germline lookup yields CDR1 GTSNPN and CDR2 SVGIG (reference sequence). The CDR3 has 14 amino acids. Sample time point: week 35, safety follow-up. With topical imiquimod, each dose of the vaccine consisted of 300 ug of mutant IDH1 20-mer peptide. Patients, over weeks 1, 3, 5, 7, 11, 15, 19 and 23, received a total of eight vaccinations. The clonotype comes from a man aged 50 to 59 with glioma. The chain links TRBV30 to TRBJ1-5; a weak D match, TRBD1 (6 bases). This material consisted of PBMCs, taken from a glioma patient whose treatment included an IDH1 peptide vaccine. The CDR3 DNA reads as TGTGCCTGGAGTGTAAGGGGGGCCAATCAGCCCCAGCATTTT. This encodes CAWSVRGANQPQHF.